This T cell receptor beta chain was observed in a study of T cell clonality in common variable immunodeficiency. Findings of the study overall: In common variable immunodeficiency, TCR beta chains reportedly carried fewer deletions and N-nucleotide insertions. TCRbeta clonality was increased in CVID versus healthy controls.

V dropped 0 bases and J dropped 9; count of bases not matched to a gene: 2. CDR1 is GTSNPN, CDR2 SVGIG, per germline (reference sequence). The length of the CDR3 is 13 residues. This clone was observed a handful of times. What it binds is not known. The read terminates 3 residues before the CDR3 end, so the remaining end is supplied by the germline J gene. CVID subjects had received replacement immunoglobulin for at least one year. Blood came from CVID subjects not ill and not taking immunomodulatory or immunosuppressive medication. CVID and control samples used equivalent genomic DNA input. TCRdb's copy holds only in-frame clones and misses some; the assay was immunoSEQ multiplex PCR. This repertoire holds around 32,000 clones, and none appear only once.

What was sequenced was peripheral blood mononuclear cells. V and J are TRBV30 and TRBJ1-6, with 7 positions matching TRBD1. The clonotype was recovered from a human donor with common variable immunodeficiency. Here the CDR3 reads CAWSVDRLSPLHF. CDR3 bases read: TGTGCCTGGAGTGTGGACAGGCTTTCACCC.